Listed below are T cell receptor beta chains from one sample, sequenced in a study of control samples from healthy donors and cancer patients. Sequencing was performed with immunoSEQ multiplex PCR; in TCRdb, only in-frame clones are kept and a portion is missing. The sample yields under 200,000 clones, 80% to 95% seen once. Specimen: blood. These receptor sequences come from a woman younger than 45 in good health. The CDR3 runs from the conserved cysteine through the conserved F or W. A D gene is named only where the DNA matches it firmly. Where a row states a size, it is once, few, many or the class of an expanded clone; other rows omit it.

NA | TRBJ2-1 | TRBV5-4 | NA | CASSLDSTYNEQFF | TGTGCCAGCAGCTTGGATTCCACCTACAATGAGCAGTTCTTC
NA | TRBJ1-1 | TRBV20-1 | NA | CSATSGGGAFF | TGCAGTGCAACGTCCGGAGGCGGGGCTTTCTTT
NA | TRBJ2-7 | TRBV9 | TRBD2 | CASSRGGRSEQYF | TGTGCCAGCAGTAGGGGCGGGAGAAGCGAGCAGTACTTC
NA | TRBJ2-1 | TRBV20-1 | NA | CSSGNEQFF | TGCAGTTCGGGCAATGAGCAGTTCTTC
NA | TRBJ1-1 | TRBV10-3 | TRBD1 | CAIRPDRENTEAFF | TGTGCCATCAGGCCCGACAGGGAGAACACTGAAGCTTTCTTT
NA | TRBJ2-2 | TRBV5-1 | NA | CASSGTRLTGELFF | TGCGCCAGCAGCGGCACCCGCCTAACCGGGGAGCTGTTTTTT
once | TRBJ2-7 | TRBV6-5 | TRBD1 | CASRFRDRVYYEQYF | TGTGCCAGCAGATTCCGGGACAGGGTGTACTACGAGCAGTACTTC
NA | TRBJ2-3 | TRBV12-3/TRBV12-4 | NA | CASSRLTDTQYF | TGTGCCAGCAGTCGTCTCACAGATACGCAGTATTTT
NA | TRBJ1-6 | TRBV5-6 | NA | CASSRGPSLHF | TGTGCCAGCAGCCGGGGGCCATCCCTCCACTTT
NA | TRBJ2-5 | TRBV6-6 | NA | CASSYGETQYF | TGTGCCAGCAGTTACGGAGAGACCCAGTACTTC
few | TRBJ1-1 | TRBV5-1 | NA | CASSKTGQTGTEAFF | TGCGCCAGCAGCAAGACGGGACAAACGGGCACTGAAGCTTTCTTT
few | TRBJ2-2 | TRBV10-3 | TRBD1 | CAISEGQGNTGELFF | TGTGCCATCAGTGAGGGACAGGGGAACACCGGGGAGCTGTTTTTT
NA | TRBJ2-3 | TRBV28 | TRBD2 | CASSLLWPSGGDTQYF | TGTGCCAGCAGTTTATTATGGCCTAGCGGGGGTGATACGCAGTATTTT
once | TRBJ2-2 | TRBV30 | NA | CAGALGQDTGELFF | TGTGCCGGGGCTCTTGGGCAAGACACCGGGGAGCTGTTTTTT
NA | TRBJ1-2 | TRBV5-1 | NA | CASSLYAGDYGYTF | TGCGCCAGCAGCTTGTACGCTGGGGACTATGGCTACACCTTC
NA | TRBJ2-1 | TRBV5-6 | TRBD2 | CASSPQRGSSYNEQFF | TGTGCCAGCAGCCCCCAGCGCGGGAGCTCCTACAATGAGCAGTTCTTC
NA | TRBJ2-3 | TRBV20-1 | NA | CSAVLSYTQYF | TGCAGTGCTGTCCTATCCTATACGCAGTATTTT
NA | TRBJ1-3 | TRBV19 | NA | CASSRWGRGNTIYF | TGTGCCAGTAGTCGTTGGGGTAGAGGAAACACCATATATTTT
NA | TRBJ2-2 | TRBV24-1 | NA | CATSDRDRHTGELFF | TGTGCCACCAGTGATAGAGACAGGCACACCGGGGAGCTGTTTTTT
NA | TRBJ2-5 | TRBV4-2 | TRBD2 | CASSRAGGGPQETQYF | TGTGCCAGCAGCCGCGCGGGGGGCGGACCCCAAGAGACCCAGTACTTC
once | TRBJ2-3 | TRBV3-1/TRBV3-2 | TRBD1 | CASSQTGVVSADTQYF | TGTGCCAGCAGCCAAACAGGGGTAGTTAGTGCAGATACGCAGTATTTT
NA | TRBJ2-1 | TRBV19 | TRBD2 | CASSIPRTSGISSYNEQFF | TGTGCCAGTAGTATTCCGCGGACTAGCGGGATAAGCTCCTACAATGAGCAGTTCTTC
few | TRBJ1-2 | TRBV6-4 | TRBD1 | CASSEPGQGSNYGYTF | TGTGCCAGCAGTGAACCGGGACAGGGCTCTAACTATGGCTACACCTTC
NA | TRBJ2-7 | TRBV27 | TRBD2 | CASSLPLAGGRYEQYF | TGTGCCAGCAGTTTACCCTTAGCGGGAGGTCGCTACGAGCAGTACTTC
NA | TRBJ2-1 | TRBV3-1/TRBV3-2 | TRBD2 | CASSQLAGAYNEQFF | TGTGCCAGCAGCCAACTAGCGGGGGCGTACAATGAGCAGTTCTTC
NA | TRBJ1-4 | TRBV12-1 | NA | CASSVRDGEKVFQGEKLFF | TGTGCCAGCAGCGTACGGGACGGAGAAAAGGTCTTCCAAGGTGAAAAACTGTTTTTT
once | TRBJ1-5 | TRBV18 | NA | CASSPTGGSNQPQHF | TGTGCCAGCTCACCGACCGGGGGAAGCAATCAGCCCCAGCATTTT